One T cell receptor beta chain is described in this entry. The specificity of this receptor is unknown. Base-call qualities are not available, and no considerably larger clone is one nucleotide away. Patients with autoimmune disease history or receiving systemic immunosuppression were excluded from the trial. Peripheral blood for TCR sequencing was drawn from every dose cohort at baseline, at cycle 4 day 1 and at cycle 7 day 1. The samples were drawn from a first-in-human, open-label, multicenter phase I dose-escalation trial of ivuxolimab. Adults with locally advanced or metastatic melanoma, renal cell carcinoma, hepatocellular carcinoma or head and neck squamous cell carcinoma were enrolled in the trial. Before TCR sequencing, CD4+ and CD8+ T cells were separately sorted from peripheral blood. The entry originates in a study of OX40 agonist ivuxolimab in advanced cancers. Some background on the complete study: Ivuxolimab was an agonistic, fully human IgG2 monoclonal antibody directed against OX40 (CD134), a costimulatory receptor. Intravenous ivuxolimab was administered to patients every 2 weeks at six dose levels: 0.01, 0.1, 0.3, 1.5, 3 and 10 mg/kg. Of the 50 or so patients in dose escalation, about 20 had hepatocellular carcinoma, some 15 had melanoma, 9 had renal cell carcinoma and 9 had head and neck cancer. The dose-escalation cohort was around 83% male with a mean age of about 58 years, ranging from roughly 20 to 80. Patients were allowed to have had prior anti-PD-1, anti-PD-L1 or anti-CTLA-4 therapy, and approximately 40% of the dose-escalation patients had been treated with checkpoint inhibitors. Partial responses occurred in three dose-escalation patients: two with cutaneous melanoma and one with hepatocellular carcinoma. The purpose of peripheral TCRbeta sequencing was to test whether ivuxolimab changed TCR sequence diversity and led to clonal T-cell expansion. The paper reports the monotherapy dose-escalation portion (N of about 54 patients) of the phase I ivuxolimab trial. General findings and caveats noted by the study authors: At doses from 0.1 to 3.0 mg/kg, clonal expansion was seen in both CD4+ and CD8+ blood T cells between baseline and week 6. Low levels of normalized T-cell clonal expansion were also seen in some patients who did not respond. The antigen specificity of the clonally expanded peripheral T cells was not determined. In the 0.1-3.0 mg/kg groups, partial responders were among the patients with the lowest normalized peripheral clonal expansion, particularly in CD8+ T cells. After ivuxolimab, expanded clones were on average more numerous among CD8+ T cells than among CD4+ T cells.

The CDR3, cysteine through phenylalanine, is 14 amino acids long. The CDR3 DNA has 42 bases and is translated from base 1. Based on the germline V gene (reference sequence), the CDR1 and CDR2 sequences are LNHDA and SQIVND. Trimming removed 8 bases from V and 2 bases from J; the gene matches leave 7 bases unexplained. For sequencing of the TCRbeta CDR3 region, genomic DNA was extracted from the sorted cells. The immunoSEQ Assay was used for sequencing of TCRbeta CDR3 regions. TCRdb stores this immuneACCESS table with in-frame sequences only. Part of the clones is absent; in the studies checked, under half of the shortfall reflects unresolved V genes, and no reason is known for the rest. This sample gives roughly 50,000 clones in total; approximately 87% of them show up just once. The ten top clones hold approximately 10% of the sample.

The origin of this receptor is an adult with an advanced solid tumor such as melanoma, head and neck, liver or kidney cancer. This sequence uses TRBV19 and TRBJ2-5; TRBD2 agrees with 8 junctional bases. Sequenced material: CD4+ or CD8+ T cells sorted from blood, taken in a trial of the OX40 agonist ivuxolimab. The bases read TGTGCCAGTCGCAAACTAGCGGAACAAGAGACCCAGTACTTC. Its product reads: CASRKLAEQETQYF.